A single sample gave rise to the 25 T cell receptor beta chains below, sequenced in a study of cytomegalovirus exposure and HLA in healthy donors. The primer mix had 60 Vbeta and 13 Jbeta primers. The assay was immunoSEQ multiplex PCR, and TCRdb's table has in-frame clones only and misses some. This table has under 150,000 clones, 65% to 85% appearing once. Specimen: PBMCs. The receptor set was obtained from a boy between 5 and 17 years old in good health and CMV-seronegative.

The V call is TRBV6-1, the J call TRBJ2-5; possibly TRBD1 for D (6 bases). V lost 7 bases, J lost 4 bases, and 13 bases lay in between. The CDR3 has 13 residues. Germline V gives CDR1 MNHNS, CDR2 SASEGT. Here the CDR3 DNA reads TGTGCCAGCATTCCAGTAGGGGGAGAGACCCAGTACTTC. Translated, it gives CASIPVGGETQYF.

The chain combines TRBV7-9 with TRBJ1-1; perhaps TRBD1 as D (6 bases). CDR1 and CDR2 from the germline V gene are SEHNR and FQNEAQ (reference sequence). The CDR3 runs 16 residues. Trimming removed 1 base from V and 1 base from J, with 13 bases in between. The CDR3 loop is CASSLEVNRENTEAFF. The CDR3 DNA is TGTGCCAGCAGCTTAGAGGTGAACAGGGAGAACACTGAAGCTTTCTTT.

V is TRBV11-3 and J is TRBJ2-3, with D possibly TRBD1 on 5 matching bases. Trimming left V 0 bases short and J 1 base short, with 11 bases between. Germline-derived CDR1 and CDR2 are SGHNT and YENEEA. The CDR3 spans 16 residues. The CDR3 DNA reads TGTGCCAGCAGCTTAGATCGTACAGGAGGCACAGATACGCAGTATTTT. The encoded protein is CASSLDRTGGTDTQYF. Full variable domain (missing parts from reference TRBV11-3 and TRBJ2-3): EAGVVQSPRYKIIEKKQPVAFWCNPISGHNTLYWYLQNLGQGPELLIRYENEEAVDDSQLPKDRFSAERLKGVDSTLKIQPAELGDSAVYLCASSLDRTGGTDTQYFGPGTRLTVL.

The chain recombines TRBV30 with TRBJ1-6; D is ambiguous. CDR3 size: 12 residues. Germline CDR1 and CDR2: GTSNPN and SVGIG (reference sequence). Deletions cut 0 bases from V and 8 bases from J, with 5 bases between. CDR3 sequence: CAWSVLDSPLHF. The CDR3 DNA is TGTGCCTGGAGTGTACTGGATTCACCCCTCCACTTT.

This clone was detected only a few times. V gene TRBV14 combines with J gene TRBJ1-1; D is perhaps TRBD1 (5 bases). The CDR3 totals 15 residues. V was shortened by 4 bases and J by 1 base, with 13 bases between the two germline ends. From germline, CDR1 is SGHDN and CDR2 FVKESK. The CDR3 region is CASSPITGKNTEAFF. The CDR3, as DNA: TGTGCCAGCAGCCCCATCACAGGCAAGAACACTGAAGCTTTCTTT.

The V gene is TRBV6-6, the J gene TRBJ1-1; TRBD1 agrees at 8 bases. CDR1 and CDR2 from the germline V gene are MNHNY and SVGAGI (reference sequence). V lost 0 bases and J lost 3; bases outside the gene matches: 0. The CDR3 sequence is 14 residues long. For the CDR3, the DNA is TGTGCCAGCAGTTACTCGGACAGGGACACTGAAGCTTTCTTT. Amino acids: CASSYSDRDTEAFF.

The chain is built from TRBV10-3 and TRBJ2-2; D perhaps matches TRBD2 (6 bases). The CDR3 spans 14 residues. V was cut by 4 bases and J by 0 bases, with 6 bases left in between. Germline lookup yields CDR1 ENHRY and CDR2 SYGVKD. The CDR3 sequence: CAISGGANTGELFF. CDR3 nucleotides: TGTGCCATCAGTGGCGGGGCGAACACCGGGGAGCTGTTTTTT.

V gene TRBV2 combines with J gene TRBJ2-1, with D possibly being TRBD2 (6 bases). The CDR3 is 13 amino acids. Trimming removed 3 bases from V and 6 bases from J, with 9 bases in between. Germline values: CDR1 SNHLY, CDR2 FYNNEI. CDR3 DNA sequence: TGTGCCAGCAGTGATGGGACTTTCAATGAGCAGTTCTTC. Encoded protein: CASSDGTFNEQFF.

The chain has TRBV21-1 and TRBJ2-4; the DNA was not used to check the table's D call, TRBD1. TRBV21-1 is flagged as a pseudogene. CDR3 length: 15 residues. This CDR3 is CASSKSRASKNIQYF. The CDR3 DNA reads TGTGCCAGCAGCAAGAGCAGGGCATCCAAAAACATTCAGTACTTC.

V and J are TRBV30 and TRBJ2-3; D call uncertain. CDR3 length: 15 residues. V lost 0 bases and J 1 base, leaving 11 bases between the germline ends. Germline V lookup: CDR1 GTSNPN, CDR2 SVGIG (reference sequence). The DNA of the CDR3 is TGTGCCTGGAGTGTGGGTGCAGGCCGCACAGATACGCAGTATTTT. This translates into CAWSVGAGRTDTQYF.

The CDR3: CASSQWRGVNTEAFF. DNA for the CDR3: TGTGCCAGCAGCCAATGGAGGGGAGTGAACACTGAAGCTTTCTTT. This chain links TRBV2 with TRBJ1-1, with D perhaps TRBD1 (5 bases). In germline, CDR1 is SNHLY, CDR2 FYNNEI. The V and J ends lost 6 bases and 0 bases respectively, with 14 bases between them. This CDR3 region has 15 residues.

The rearrangement joins TRBV2 to TRBJ1-5; 8 bases are a match to TRBD1. V lost 6 bases, J lost 2 bases, and 12 bases stayed unmatched. CDR1 and CDR2 from the germline V gene are SNHLY and FYNNEI. The CDR3 has 17 residues. CDR3 residues: CASSSDRGGQGNQPQHF. In DNA form, the CDR3 reads TGTGCCAGCAGCTCTGACAGGGGAGGGCAGGGCAATCAGCCCCAGCATTTT.

V gene TRBV5-1 combines with J gene TRBJ2-2, with D possibly matching TRBD1 (8 bases). CDR3 length: 18 amino acids. CDR1 is SGHRS, CDR2 YFSETQ, per germline. V was cut by 2 bases and J by 1 base, with 18 bases left in between. CDR3 region: CASSFLGGGTGNTGELFF. The DNA for the CDR3 is TGCGCCAGCAGCTTCCTCGGGGGAGGGACAGGGAACACCGGGGAGCTGTTTTTT.

CDR3 loop: CSVEGDRDSYEQYF. The CDR3 DNA follows: TGCAGCGTTGAAGGGGACAGGGACTCCTACGAGCAGTACTTC. The rearrangement uses TRBV29-1 and TRBJ2-7; TRBD1 matches at 9 bases. The junction had 1 base not matched to a gene; V was cut back by 1 base and J by 0 bases. CDR1 and CDR2 (germline): SQVTM, ANQGSEA. CDR3 length equals 14 residues.

The V gene is TRBV30, the J gene TRBJ2-1; 11 bases map to TRBD2. Per germline, CDR1 GTSNPN and CDR2 SVGIG (reference sequence). The CDR3 has 16 amino acids. Losses at the gene ends were 3 bases for V and 6 bases for J; bases not matched to a gene: 10. The CDR3 coding sequence is TGTGCCTGGAGCCCCCCCCTAGCGGGAGGAAGCAATGAGCAGTTCTTC. Protein sequence: CAWSPPLAGGSNEQFF.

The chain carries TRBV4-3 and TRBJ1-2; TRBD1 agrees at 10 bases. J gave up 2 bases and V 2 bases, and 11 bases lay outside the gene matches. The CDR3 contains 18 residues. CDR1 is LGHNA, CDR2 YSLEER, per germline. This chain's CDR3 is CASSQRPGQGFLNYGYTF. DNA of the CDR3: TGCGCCAGCAGCCAACGCCCGGGACAGGGGTTTTTAAACTATGGCTACACCTTC.

J is TRBJ2-2 and V is TRBV5-1, with 9 bases lining up with TRBD2. The CDR3 consists of 15 residues. The germline CDR1 and CDR2 sequences are SGHRS and YFSETQ. J gave up 7 bases and V 4 bases, and 8 bases lay outside the gene matches. The CDR3 DNA sequence: TGCGCCAGCAGCGGTGGTAGCGGGAGCGGCGGGGAGCTGTTTTTT. It specifies CASSGGSGSGGELFF.

This chain links TRBV7-8 with TRBJ2-3, with TRBD2 matching 9 bases. Germline loops: CDR1 SGHVS, CDR2 FQNEAQ. The CDR3 sequence is 20 residues long. V lost 1 base and J lost 2; bases outside the gene matches: 16. CDR3 sequence: CASSLGFTPRLAENTDTQYF. The CDR3 nucleotides read TGTGCCAGCAGCTTAGGTTTCACTCCGAGACTAGCGGAAAACACAGATACGCAGTATTTT.

The chain combines TRBV27 with TRBJ2-5; 14 bases map to TRBD2. The germline gives CDR1 MNHEY, CDR2 SMNVEV (reference sequence). V lost 2 bases and J lost 1; bases outside the gene matches: 3. The CDR3 is 17 residues long. The CDR3 loop reads CASSLRLAGGPQETQYF. CDR3 sequence (DNA): TGTGCCAGCAGTTTAAGACTAGCGGGAGGGCCCCAAGAGACCCAGTACTTC.

The V and J genes are TRBV5-4 and TRBJ2-7; 8 positions agree with TRBD1. This CDR3 contains 16 residues. J lost 7 bases, V lost 4 bases, and 16 bases had no gene match. Germline V gene lookup returns CDR1 SGHNT and CDR2 YYREEE (reference sequence). In DNA, the CDR3 is TGTGCCAGCAGCCCCCGAGCCGGGACAGGCTTAAGAGAGCAGTACTTC. Protein sequence: CASSPRAGTGLREQYF.

V is TRBV2 and J is TRBJ2-7, with TRBD1 matching 10 bases. There are 15 residues in the CDR3. Germline V gives CDR1 SNHLY, CDR2 FYNNEI. With 0 bases clipped from V and 9 bases from J, the junction kept 8 bases outside the gene matches. The CDR3 coding sequence is TGTGCCAGCAGTGAAGCGCCCGGACAGGGGGGAGGGCAGTACTTC. Translation: CASSEAPGQGGGQYF. The full variable domain, in which reference TRBV2 and TRBJ2-7 provide the parts outside the CDR3, is EPEVTQTPSHQVTQMGQEVILRCVPISNHLYFYWYRQILGQKVEFLVSFYNNEISEKSEIFDDQFSVERPDGSNFTLKIRSTKLEDSAMYFCASSEAPGQGGGQYFGPGTRLTVT.

This chain connects TRBV4-3 to TRBJ2-2; 7 nucleotides match TRBD2. The CDR3 is 16 residues long. Trimming removed 2 bases from V and 5 bases from J; junction bases left unmatched: 8. Germline V CDR1 and CDR2: LGHNA, YSLEER. The CDR3 protein is CASSQLAGRDTGELFF. For the CDR3, the DNA is TGCGCCAGCAGCCAACTGGCGGGGAGGGATACCGGGGAGCTGTTTTTT.

V is TRBV5-4 and J is TRBJ2-7; a possible D gene is TRBD2 (6 bases). The CDR3 covers 14 residues. The V end was cut by 4 bases, the J end by 3 bases, with 14 bases between. Germline V gene data show CDR1 as SGHNT and CDR2 as YYREEE (reference sequence). The CDR3 loop is CASSPIGSIYEQYF. The CDR3 region has the DNA TGTGCCAGCAGCCCAATCGGGAGCATCTACGAGCAGTACTTC.

The chain is built from TRBV9 and TRBJ2-5, with TRBD2 as a possible D gene (5 bases). Germline CDR1 SGDLS, CDR2 YYNGEE. This CDR3 has 13 amino acids. V gave up 4 bases and J gave up 10 bases, with 17 bases separating them. CDR3 region: CASSLRSGEGQYF. For the CDR3, the DNA is TGTGCCAGCAGCCTGCGGTCCGGAGAGGGCCAGTACTTC.

The V call is TRBV2, the J call TRBJ2-7; 13 nucleotides match TRBD2. CDR3 length: 13 amino acids. Germline V gene data show CDR1 as SNHLY and CDR2 as FYNNEI. The ends lost 7 bases at V and 4 bases at J; junction bases unmatched: 1. In DNA, the CDR3 is TGTGCCAGCAAGACTAGCGGGAGGTACGAGCAGTACTTC. As protein: CASKTSGRYEQYF.